Listed below are T cell receptor beta chains from one sample, sequenced in a study of CD8 T cells in ankylosing spondylitis. TCRdb itself ran the 5' RACE reads through MiXCR, one entry per CDR3 protein. Of about 330,000 distinct CDR3 sequences listed, around 7.6% are singletons. Sequencing input: blood, either unsorted or a sorted T cell fraction (not recorded which). These receptors were taken from a male donor with ankylosing spondylitis. The CDR3 runs from the conserved cysteine through the conserved F or W. A D gene is named only where the DNA matches it firmly. Rows may omit the clone size; those that give it use once, few, many or a size class.

many	TRBJ2-3	TRBV12-3/TRBV12-4	NA	TGTGCCAGCAGTTTGCGGCAGATCACAGATACGCAGTATTTT	CASSLRQITDTQYF
NA	TRBJ2-7	TRBV29-1	TRBD1	TGCAGCGTAGGACAGGACCCCTACGAGCAGTACTTC	CSVGQDPYEQYF
NA	TRBJ2-7	TRBV28	TRBD1	TGTGCCAGCAGTTTACACAGGGGGTCCCCCGACGAGCAGTACTTC	CASSLHRGSPDEQYF
few	TRBJ2-2	TRBV10-3	TRBD1	TGTGCCATCAGCCTACAGGGGACCGGGGAGCTGTTTTTT	CAISLQGTGELFF
many	TRBJ2-5	TRBV12-5	TRBD2	TGTGCTAGTGGCAGTAAGGGAGGGGAGACCCAGTACTTC	CASGSKGGETQYF
NA	TRBJ2-7	TRBV5-1	TRBD1	TGCGCCAGCAGCTTTTCAACAGGGGGTTACGAGCAGTACTTC	CASSFSTGGYEQYF
few	TRBJ2-1	TRBV24-1	TRBD2	TGTGCCACCAGTGATCCCGGGGGGGGCAGAGCGGGAGGGCAGTTCTTC	CATSDPGGGRAGGQFF
many	TRBJ2-1	TRBV5-1	NA	TGCGCCAGCAGCTTGTCAGGGGTTGTTAACAATGAGCAGTTCTTC	CASSLSGVVNNEQFF
few	TRBJ2-7	TRBV7-9	TRBD2	TGTGCCAGCAGTACAGGACTAGCGGCAGAGCAGTACTTC	CASSTGLAAEQYF
few	TRBJ2-7	TRBV4-3	NA	TGCGCCAGCAGCCAAGAAGGTGGAGGGGACTACGAGCAGTACTTC	CASSQEGGGDYEQYF
NA	TRBJ2-7	TRBV5-1	NA	TGCGCCAGCAGCCCAGGTCACGGGGAGCAGTACTTC	CASSPGHGEQYF
few	TRBJ2-5	TRBV12-3/TRBV12-4	TRBD1	TGTGCCAGCAGTTTCGGCAGGGGGTCAACGGGGGAGACCCAGTACTTC	CASSFGRGSTGETQYF
many	TRBJ2-1	TRBV29-1	NA	TGCAGCGTTGAAGAGGGAGGGGGTGGTGAGCAGTTCTTC	CSVEEGGGGEQFF
NA	TRBJ1-2	TRBV4-1	NA	TGCGCCAGCAGCCAAGTGTGGACCAGGGAGGATGACTACACCTTC	CASSQVWTREDDYTF
few	TRBJ2-7	TRBV5-5	TRBD2	TGTGCCAGCAGCTGGGGACTAGCGGGAGCCTACGAGCAGTACTTC	CASSWGLAGAYEQYF
many	TRBJ2-1	TRBV7-2	NA	TGTGCCAGCAGCTTACGACCGGGCTATGAGCAGTTCTTC	CASSLRPGYEQFF
few	TRBJ2-2	TRBV29-1	NA	NA	CSVEPVGTGAVFF
many	TRBJ2-3	TRBV20-1	TRBD1	TGCAGTGCCCTTGGACAGGGAAGGACAGATACGCAGTATTTT	CSALGQGRTDTQYF
many	TRBJ1-2	TRBV7-2	NA	TGTGCCAGCAGCTTTCTCTCGGTAGGGGGCTATGGCTACACCTTC	CASSFLSVGGYGYTF
many	TRBJ2-7	TRBV29-1	NA	TGCAGCGCTCTAGGGGCTAGCGACTCCTACGAGCAGTACTTC	CSALGASDSYEQYF
NA	TRBJ1-1	TRBV18	NA	TGTGCCAGCTCACCAGGGGGGAACACTGAAGCTTTCTTT	CASSPGGNTEAFF
few	TRBJ1-6	TRBV6-1	NA	TGTGCCAGCAGCCGGGACTCTAGCAATTCACCCCTCCACTTT	CASSRDSSNSPLHF
many	TRBJ2-5	TRBV12-3/TRBV12-4	NA	TGTGCCAGCAGTAGGGGACGGCTGAACCAAGAGACCCAGTACTTC	CASSRGRLNQETQYF
NA	TRBJ2-2	TRBV4-3	NA	TGCGCCAGCAGCCAACCGGAGGGGGGGTTGGGGGCCGGGGAGCTGTTTTTT	CASSQPEGGLGAGELFF
many	TRBJ2-7	TRBV10-3	NA	TGTGCCATCAGTGAGCCAGAGATTTCCTACGAGCAGTACTTC	CAISEPEISYEQYF
few	TRBJ2-2	TRBV10-3	NA	TGTGCCATCCAACGAGGGGACACCGGGGAGCTGTTTTTT	CAIQRGDTGELFF
few	TRBJ2-1	TRBV19	TRBD2	TGTGCCAGTAGTCATCTAGCGGGAAGGAATGAGCAGTTCTTC	CASSHLAGRNEQFF
NA	TRBJ1-2	TRBV20-1	NA	TGCAGTGCTAGAGTGGTAGGACATGACTATGGCTACATCTTC	CSARVVGHDYGYIF
few	TRBJ1-5	TRBV6-2/TRBV6-3	NA	TGTGCCAGCAGTTACGACTTGTTTAGCAATCAGCCCCAGCATTTT	CASSYDLFSNQPQHF